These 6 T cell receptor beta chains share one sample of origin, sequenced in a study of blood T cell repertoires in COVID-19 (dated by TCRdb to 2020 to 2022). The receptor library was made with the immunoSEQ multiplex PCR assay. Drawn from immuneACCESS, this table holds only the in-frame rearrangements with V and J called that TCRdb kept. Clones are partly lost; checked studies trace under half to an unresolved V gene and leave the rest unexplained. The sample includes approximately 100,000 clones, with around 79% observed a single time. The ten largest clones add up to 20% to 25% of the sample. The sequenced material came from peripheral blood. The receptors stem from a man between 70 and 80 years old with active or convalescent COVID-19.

Here the CDR3 DNA reads TGTGCCAGCAGCCAAGATTGGCCCCTAGGACAAGCCAGAAACACCATATATTTT. Translation gives CASSQDWPLGQARNTIYF. The genes are TRBV3-1 (or the pseudogene TRBV3-2) and TRBJ1-3, with a tentative D call TRBD1 (5 bases). The germline V gene encodes CDR1 LGHDT and CDR2 YNNKEL (reference sequence). V was pared by 0 bases and J by 5 bases, with 20 bases between. This CDR3 is 18 amino acids long.

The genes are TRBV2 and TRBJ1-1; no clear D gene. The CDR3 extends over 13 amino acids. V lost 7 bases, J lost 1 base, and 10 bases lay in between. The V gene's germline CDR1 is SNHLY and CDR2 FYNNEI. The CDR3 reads CASTVQENTEAFF. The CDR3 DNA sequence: TGTGCCAGCACGGTCCAGGAGAACACTGAAGCTTTCTTT.

Here the CDR3 DNA reads TGTGCCATCAGTGATGGTCGGGGTACTGGCGGCTACACCTTC. This translates into CAISDGRGTGGYTF. The rearrangement joins TRBV10-3 to TRBJ1-2; no clear D. V was cut by 3 bases and J by 8 bases, with 16 bases left in between. The CDR3 is 14 residues long. Germline lookup yields CDR1 ENHRY and CDR2 SYGVKD.

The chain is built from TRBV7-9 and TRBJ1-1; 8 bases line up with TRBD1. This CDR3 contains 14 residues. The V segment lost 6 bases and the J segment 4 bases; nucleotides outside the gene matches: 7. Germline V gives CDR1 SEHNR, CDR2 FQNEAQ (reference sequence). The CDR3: CASRRRTGSTEAFF. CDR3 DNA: TGTGCCAGCAGACGTCGGACAGGGAGCACTGAAGCTTTCTTT. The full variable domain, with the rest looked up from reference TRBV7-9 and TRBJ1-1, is DTGVSQNPRHKITKRGQNVTFRCDPISEHNRLYWYRQTLGQGPEFLTYFQNEAQLEKSRLLSDRFSAERPKGSFSTLEIQRTEQGDSAMYLCASRRRTGSTEAFFGQGTRLTVV.

CDR3 amino acids: CASTSNRGGSKQYF. As DNA, the CDR3 is TGTGCCAGCACGTCGAATCGTGGAGGGTCCAAGCAGTACTTC. The chain has TRBV14 and TRBJ2-7; possible D gene TRBD2, 6 bases. From germline, CDR1 is SGHDN and CDR2 FVKESK. There are 14 residues in the CDR3. V dropped 7 bases and J dropped 8 bases, with 21 bases sitting between them.

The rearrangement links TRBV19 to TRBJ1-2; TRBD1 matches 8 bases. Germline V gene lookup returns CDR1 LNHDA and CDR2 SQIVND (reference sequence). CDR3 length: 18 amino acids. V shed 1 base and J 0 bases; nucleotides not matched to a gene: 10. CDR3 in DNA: TGTGCCAGTAGTATAGGGGGGAACAGGGGGTTTCCTAACTATGGCTACACCTTC. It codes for CASSIGGNRGFPNYGYTF.